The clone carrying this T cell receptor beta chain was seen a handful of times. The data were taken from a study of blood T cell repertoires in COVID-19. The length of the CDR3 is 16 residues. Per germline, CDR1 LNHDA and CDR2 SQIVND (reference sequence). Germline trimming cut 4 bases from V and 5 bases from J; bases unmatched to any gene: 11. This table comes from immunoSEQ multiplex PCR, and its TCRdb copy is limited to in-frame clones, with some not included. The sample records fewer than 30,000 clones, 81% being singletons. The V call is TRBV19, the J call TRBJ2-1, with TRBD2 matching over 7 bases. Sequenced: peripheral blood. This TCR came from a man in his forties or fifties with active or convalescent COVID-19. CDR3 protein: CASSTWWRGKNNEQFF. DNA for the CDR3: TGTGCCAGTAGTACCTGGTGGCGGGGGAAAAACAATGAGCAGTTCTTC.